The subject of this entry is one T cell receptor beta chain. Its antigen target is currently unknown. Per-base qualities were not stored, and no clone one base away is much larger. This sample is part of a study of identifying expanded T cells in peripheral blood (dated by TCRdb to about 2019). Regarding the complete study: Separate aliquots of the same genomic DNA pool were sequenced to produce technical replicates, and four replicates were compared in pairs. Results and caveats for the whole study, not just this receptor: Variance in clone template counts between roughly two-week samples significantly increased with total template count across all healthy donors. Across all healthy-donor time intervals, the beta-binomial model significantly lowered both the number of clones called differentially abundant and the false-positive rate. It was expected by the authors that biological variance in healthy repertoires might increase further over much longer intervals, such as months to years. The binomial model flagged roughly 1.2 differentially abundant clones between technical replicates but about 16 over two weeks and 19 over approximately 4 weeks.

CDR1 and CDR2 (SGHAT, FQNNGV) derive from the germline V gene. The CDR3 goes from the cysteine to the phenylalanine over 13 residues. Only the CDR3 DNA is retained, 39 bases long and in frame from the first base. V is cut back by 5 bases and J by 6 bases, with 7 bases in the junction unmatched. The immunoSEQ Assay, which uses bias-controlled multiplex PCR amplification of genomic DNA, was used to profile TCRbeta CDR3 regions. Regarding the original processing steps: The absolute abundance of each unique TCRbeta CDR3 region was quantified after sequences were collapsed and filtered. Two models were used to test differential abundance: a binomial model (Fisher-equivalent) and a beta-binomial model that adds time-dependent variance fitted from healthy donors. Clones with fewer than 5 combined templates were removed, and a clone was called differentially abundant if the clone's Benjamini-Hochberg FDR was below 0.01. Using the form v = (b*log(k)+a)^2, the beta-binomial variance was modeled as a function of the total template count across the two samples. Not all clones reach the TCRdb copy of this immuneACCESS table, which keeps in-frame sequences only. Checked studies attribute under half of the gap to unresolved V genes and leave the rest unexplained. The V and J calls and clone size are taken from that table; D and trimming were inferred from the DNA. This sample comprises about 130,000 clones, approximately 86% of them detected only once. More than 7% of the sample is held by the ten biggest clonotypes.

During the collection period, no immune events, such as infections, were documented for the healthy donors. Blood repertoires from healthy donors were used as a training cohort for calibrating time-dependent variance in a beta-binomial model of differential abundance of T-cell clones. There were roughly 10 healthy donors in the training cohort, of whom 3 were female and 7 were male. An age range of roughly 25 to 65 years, with an average of roughly 40 years, was recorded for the donors. Whole blood, obtained from a commercial supplier, was collected from each healthy donor at three time points spaced roughly 14 days apart. For immunosequencing, genomic DNA was extracted from whole blood that had not been sorted.

Sequenced sample: blood. This TCR derives from a person between 18 and 70 years old in good health. The chain couples TRBV11-2 to TRBJ2-7; 7 nucleotides in the junction match TRBD1. The encoded CDR3 is CASSRTGIGEQYF. The DNA sequence follows: TGTGCCAGCAGCCGGACAGGTATCGGCGAGCAGTACTTC.